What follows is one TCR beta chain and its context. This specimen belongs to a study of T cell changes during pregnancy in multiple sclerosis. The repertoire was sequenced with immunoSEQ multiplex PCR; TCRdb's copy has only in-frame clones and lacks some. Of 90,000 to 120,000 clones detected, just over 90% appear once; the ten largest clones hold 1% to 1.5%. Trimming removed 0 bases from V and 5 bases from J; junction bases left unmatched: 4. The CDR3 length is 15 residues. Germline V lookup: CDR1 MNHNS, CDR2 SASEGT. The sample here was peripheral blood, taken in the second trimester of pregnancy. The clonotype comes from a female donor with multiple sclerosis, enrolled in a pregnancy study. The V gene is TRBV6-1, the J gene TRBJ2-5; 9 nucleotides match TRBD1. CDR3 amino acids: CASSEARTGVETQYF. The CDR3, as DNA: TGTGCCAGCAGTGAAGCCCGGACAGGGGTGGAGACCCAGTACTTC.